In this sample, the clone carrying this T cell receptor beta chain turned up once. The data were obtained in a study of control samples from healthy donors and cancer patients. V was shortened by 2 bases and J by 7 bases, with 8 bases between the two germline ends. CDR1 is LNHNV, CDR2 YYDKDF, per germline (reference sequence). The CDR3 has 13 amino acids. Clones were sequenced by immunoSEQ multiplex PCR, and TCRdb holds only the in-frame ones, with some missing. The sample lists around 180,000 clones; around 94% were seen once. The sequence derives from a woman between 18 and 29 years old in good health. Sequenced material: blood. The V and J genes are TRBV15 and TRBJ2-2; D is uncertain. The CDR3 DNA sequence: TGTGCCACCAGCAGAATGAGGAACGGGGAGCTGTTTTTT. This codes for CATSRMRNGELFF.